A single sample gave rise to the 5 T cell receptor beta chains below, sequenced in a study of identical twins. One entry per CDR3 protein results from TCRdb running MiXCR on the 5' RACE reads. The sample holds 450,000 or so distinct CDR3 sequences, roughly an eighth seen once. These data were also filed under a second study, of yellow fever vaccine responses in identical twins.

Sequences were obtained from CD4+ T cells sorted from blood. All receptors come from a woman younger than 30 in good health.

The table lists this clonotype with many counts. V is TRBV6-2 or TRBV6-3 and J is TRBJ2-7; 8 bases map to TRBD1. There are 13 residues in the CDR3. Trimming removed 5 bases from V and 2 bases from J; junction bases left unmatched: 2. The germline V gene encodes CDR1 MNHEY and CDR2 SVGEGT. The CDR3 protein is CASSDRGAYEQYF. In DNA form, the CDR3 reads TGTGCCAGCAGTGACAGGGGCGCCTACGAGCAGTACTTC.

A few counts support this clonotype. V and J are TRBV5-1 and TRBJ2-7, with a possible D match to TRBD2 (5 bases). Per the germline V gene, CDR1 is SGHRS and CDR2 is YFSETQ. The CDR3 totals 13 residues. V was shortened by 4 bases and J by 12 bases, with 20 bases between the two germline ends. The CDR3 protein is CASSPLAGLPPYF. CDR3 bases: TGCGCCAGCAGCCCACTGGCAGGACTCCCCCCGTACTTC.

This rearrangement joins TRBV6-1 to TRBJ2-7; 8 bases align to TRBD1. Germline V gives CDR1 MNHNS, CDR2 SASEGT. This CDR3 has 15 residues. Trimming removed 6 bases from V and 4 bases from J; junction bases left unmatched: 11. CDR3 DNA sequence: TGTGCCAGCAGCCTCCTCGCAGGGGGCAAGTACGAGCAGTACTTC. It specifies CASSLLAGGKYEQYF.

This clonotype was seen a few times. The chain links TRBV5-1 to TRBJ2-2, with 7 nucleotides matching TRBD2. The ends lost 3 bases at V and 0 bases at J; junction bases unmatched: 2. The CDR3 consists of 15 residues. The germline CDR1 and CDR2 sequences are SGHRS and YFSETQ. CDR3 sequence (DNA): TGCGCCAGCAGCTCTAGCGGCCCGAACACCGGGGAGCTGTTTTTT. Amino acid sequence: CASSSSGPNTGELFF.

This clonotype was counted a few times. The J gene is TRBJ2-3, the V gene TRBV9; 12 bases line up with TRBD2. After removal of 0 bases from V and 1 base from J, the junction contained 9 bases not matched to a gene. Germline V gene sequence: CDR1 SGDLS, CDR2 YYNGEE. The CDR3 extends over 19 amino acids. This CDR3 reads CASSVASTSGGTGTDTQYF. In DNA, the CDR3 is TGTGCCAGCAGCGTAGCTTCAACTAGCGGGGGGACCGGCACAGATACGCAGTATTTT.